Below, 8 T cell receptor beta chains from the same sample are listed, as sequenced in a study of T cells in Graves' hyperthyroidism and ophthalmopathy. Researchers took RNA transcripts and amplified the TCR beta CDR3 regions from them. HTBI primers drove first-round RT-PCR of the TCR CDR3. TCRdb re-analysed the multiplex PCR reads in MiXCR, keeping a single row per CDR3 protein. The table records fewer than 350,000 distinct CDR3 sequences, around a sixth of them present only once. The sequencing sample was made of blood. The source is a middle-aged woman with Graves' ophthalmopathy.

This clonotype has a single count. In DNA form, the CDR3 reads TGCAGTGCTAGGGTGGCGACAGGGACTAGCAATCAGCCCCAGCATTTT. Encoded protein: CSARVATGTSNQPQHF. This sequence joins TRBV20-1 and TRBJ1-5, with 7 bases matching TRBD1. CDR1 is DFQATT and CDR2 is SNEGSKA in the germline V gene (reference sequence). V shed 3 bases, J shed 0 bases, and the junction held 8 bases outside the gene matches. CDR3 length equals 16 residues.

Many counts were recorded for this clonotype. The gene calls are TRBV7-2 and TRBJ2-7; possibly TRBD1 for D (6 bases). The V end was cut by 2 bases, the J end by 6 bases, with 14 bases between. The germline V gene encodes CDR1 SGHTA and CDR2 FQGNSA. CDR3 size: 14 residues. CDR3 sequence: CASSLRGTVGEQYF. The CDR3 nucleotides are TGTGCCAGCAGCTTAAGGGGGACCGTTGGCGAGCAGTACTTC.

This clonotype was counted at least ten times. The chain couples TRBV30 to TRBJ1-2, with D perhaps matching TRBD1 (5 bases). Germline assignment: CDR1 GTSNPN and CDR2 SVGIG (reference sequence). Trimming cost V 4 bases and J 3 bases, with 12 bases left between them. This CDR3 region has 13 residues. The CDR3 sequence: CAWTGRTDYGYTF. DNA of the CDR3: TGTGCCTGGACGGGACGGACTGACTATGGCTACACCTTC.

The rearrangement uses TRBV6-1 and TRBJ2-5; no definite D call. The germline CDR1 and CDR2 sequences are MNHNS and SASEGT. The CDR3 is made up of 11 amino acids. V lost 6 bases and J lost 5, with 7 bases in between. The CDR3 sequence is CASRGAETQYF. CDR3 DNA: TGTGCCAGCAGGGGCGCGGAGACCCAGTACTTC.

In its sample, this clonotype was seen many times. The V and J genes are TRBV15 and TRBJ1-2; TRBD1 agrees at 7 bases. CDR1 and CDR2 (germline): LNHNV, YYDKDF (reference sequence). Trimming removed 0 bases from V and 2 bases from J; junction bases left unmatched: 3. The CDR3 has 15 amino acids. The CDR3 sequence is CATSRDSQGNYGYTF. In nucleotides, the CDR3 is TGTGCCACCAGCAGAGACTCACAGGGGAACTATGGCTACACCTTC.

The rearrangement joins TRBV7-2 to TRBJ1-1; no definite D call. The CDR3 is 13 amino acids. The V gene's germline CDR1 is SGHTA and CDR2 FQGNSA. V gave up 5 bases and J gave up 3 bases, with 10 bases separating them. CDR3 loop: CASSPRFDTEAFF. The CDR3, as DNA: TGTGCCAGCAGCCCCCGTTTCGACACTGAAGCTTTCTTT.

This clonotype has at least ten counts. The V call is TRBV6-1, the J call TRBJ1-1; D unclear. The CDR3 spans 11 residues. Germline V lookup: CDR1 MNHNS, CDR2 SASEGT. The germline V and J ends were trimmed by 8 bases and 4 bases, with 8 bases remaining between them. CDR3 DNA sequence: TGTGCCAGCGGTGGTAGCACTGAAGCTTTCTTT. Residues: CASGGSTEAFF.

In this sample, this clonotype turned up many times. V gene TRBV29-1 combines with J gene TRBJ1-5; 7 bases agree with TRBD1. The germline V gene has CDR1 SQVTM and CDR2 ANQGSEA. Trimming at V came to 6 bases and at J to 4 bases, leaving 3 bases not matched to a gene. The CDR3 spans 12 residues. The CDR3, as DNA: TGCAGCGTAGGGACAGAGAATCAGCCCCAGCATTTT. Translating it yields CSVGTENQPQHF.